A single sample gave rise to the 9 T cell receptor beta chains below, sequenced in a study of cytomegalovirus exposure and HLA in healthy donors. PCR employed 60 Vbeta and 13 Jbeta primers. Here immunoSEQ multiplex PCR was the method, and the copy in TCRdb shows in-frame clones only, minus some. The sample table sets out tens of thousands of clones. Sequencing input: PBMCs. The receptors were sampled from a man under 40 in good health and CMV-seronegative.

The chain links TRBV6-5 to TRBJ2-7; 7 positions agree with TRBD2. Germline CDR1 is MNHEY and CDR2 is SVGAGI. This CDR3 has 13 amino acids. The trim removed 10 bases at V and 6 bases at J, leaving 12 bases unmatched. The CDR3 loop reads CATSGGEGGEQYF. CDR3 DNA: TGTGCCACCAGCGGAGGGGAGGGAGGCGAGCAGTACTTC.

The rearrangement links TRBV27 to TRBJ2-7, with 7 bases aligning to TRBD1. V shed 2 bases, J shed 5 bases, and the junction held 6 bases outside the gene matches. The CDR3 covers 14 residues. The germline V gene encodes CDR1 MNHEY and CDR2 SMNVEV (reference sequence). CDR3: CASSLQGVQDEQYF. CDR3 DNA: TGTGCCAGCAGTTTACAGGGGGTTCAGGACGAGCAGTACTTC.

Written as DNA, the CDR3 is TGTGCCAGCAGCTTATATGGGACAGAAGATTCACCCCTCCACTTT. Protein sequence: CASSLYGTEDSPLHF. The V gene is TRBV11-3, the J gene TRBJ1-6, with TRBD1 matching 7 bases. After removal of 2 bases from V and 8 bases from J, the junction contained 6 bases not matched to a gene. In germline, CDR1 is SGHNT, CDR2 YENEEA. This CDR3 is built from 15 residues.

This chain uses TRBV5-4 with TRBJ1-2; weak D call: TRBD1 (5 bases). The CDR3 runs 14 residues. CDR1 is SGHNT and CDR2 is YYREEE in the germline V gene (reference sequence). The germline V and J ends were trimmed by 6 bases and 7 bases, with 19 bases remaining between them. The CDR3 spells CASKFRGGIAGYTF. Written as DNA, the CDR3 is TGTGCCAGCAAGTTTCGGGGGGGGATAGCTGGCTACACCTTC.

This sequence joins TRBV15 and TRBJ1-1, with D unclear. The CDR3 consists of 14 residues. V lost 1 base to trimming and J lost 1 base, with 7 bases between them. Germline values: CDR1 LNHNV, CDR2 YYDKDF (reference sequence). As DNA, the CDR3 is TGTGCCACCAGCAGAGTTAGCGAGAACACTGAAGCTTTCTTT. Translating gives CATSRVSENTEAFF.

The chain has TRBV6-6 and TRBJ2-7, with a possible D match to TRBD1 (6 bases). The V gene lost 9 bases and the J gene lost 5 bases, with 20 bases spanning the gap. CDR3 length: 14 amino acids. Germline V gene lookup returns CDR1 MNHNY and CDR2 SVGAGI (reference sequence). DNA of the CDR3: TGTGCCAGTTGGACCGGGACCCAGGGGAACGAGCAGTACTTC. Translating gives CASWTGTQGNEQYF.

CDR3 coding DNA: TGTGCCAGCAGGGACAGGGGACAGAACTATGGCTACACCTTC. Its translation is CASRDRGQNYGYTF. The chain combines TRBV6-1 with TRBJ1-2; 9 bases fit TRBD1. V gave up 6 bases and J gave up 2 bases; unmatched junction bases: 4. The CDR3 is 14 residues long. Germline-derived CDR1 and CDR2 are MNHNS and SASEGT.

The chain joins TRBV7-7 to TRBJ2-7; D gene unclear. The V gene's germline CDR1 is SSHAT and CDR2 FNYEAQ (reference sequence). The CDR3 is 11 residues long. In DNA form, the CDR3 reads TGTGCTAGAAAGCTTCCGGTTGAGCAGTACTTC. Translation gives CARKLPVEQYF.

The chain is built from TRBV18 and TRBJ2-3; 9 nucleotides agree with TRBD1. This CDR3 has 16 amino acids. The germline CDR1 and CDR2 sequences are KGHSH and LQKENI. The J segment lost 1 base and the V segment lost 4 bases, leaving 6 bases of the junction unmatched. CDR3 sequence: CASSRTGDAGTDTQYF. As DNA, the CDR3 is TGTGCCAGCTCACGGACAGGGGATGCGGGCACAGATACGCAGTATTTT. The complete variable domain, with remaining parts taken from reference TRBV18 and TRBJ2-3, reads NAGVMQNPRHLVRRRGQEARLRCSPMKGHSHVYWYRQLPEEGLKFMVYLQKENIIDESGMPKERFSAEFPKEGPSILRIQQVVRGDSAAYFCASSRTGDAGTDTQYFGPGTRLTVL.